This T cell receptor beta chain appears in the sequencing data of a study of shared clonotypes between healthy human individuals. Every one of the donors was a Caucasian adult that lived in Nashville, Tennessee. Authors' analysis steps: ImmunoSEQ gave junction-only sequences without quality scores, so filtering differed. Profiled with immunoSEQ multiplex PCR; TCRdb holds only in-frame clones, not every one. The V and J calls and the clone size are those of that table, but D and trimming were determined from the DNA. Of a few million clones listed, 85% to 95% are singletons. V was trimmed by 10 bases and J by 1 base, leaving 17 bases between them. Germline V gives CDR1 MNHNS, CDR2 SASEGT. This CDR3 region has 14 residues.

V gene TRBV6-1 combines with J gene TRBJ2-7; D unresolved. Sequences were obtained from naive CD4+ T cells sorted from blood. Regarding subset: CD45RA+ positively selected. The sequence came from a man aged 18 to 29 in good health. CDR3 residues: CAISAGSQSYEQYF. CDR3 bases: TGTGCCATCAGCGCCGGGTCCCAGTCCTACGAGCAGTACTTC.